These 29 T cell receptor beta chains were all obtained from the same sample, sequenced in a study of cytomegalovirus exposure and HLA in healthy donors. Primers: 60 Vbeta forward and 13 Jbeta reverse. Libraries were prepared by immunoSEQ multiplex PCR; TCRdb keeps only in-frame clonotypes and omits some of them. The sample consists of around 160,000 clones, roughly 87% of them appearing once. Sequencing used PBMCs. The receptors shown here come from a man between 50 and 59 years old in good health and CMV-seropositive.

The J gene is TRBJ2-7, the V gene TRBV6-5; the D gene is possibly TRBD1 (5 bases). Germline CDR1 MNHEY, CDR2 SVGAGI. This CDR3 comprises 12 residues. Trimming left V 7 bases short and J 3 bases short, with 10 bases between. CDR3 residues: CASTNQGYEQYF. As DNA, the CDR3 is TGTGCCAGCACGAACCAGGGCTACGAGCAGTACTTC.

This clone was detected only once. The chain joins TRBV10-1 to TRBJ2-2; no firm D call. The germline V gene encodes CDR1 WNHNN and CDR2 SYGVQD (reference sequence). The V gene lost 4 bases and the J gene lost 7 bases, with 7 bases spanning the gap. This CDR3 contains 12 residues. CDR3 region: CASSVGNGELFF. The CDR3, as DNA: TGCGCCAGCAGTGTGGGCAACGGGGAGCTGTTTTTT.

This chain uses TRBV12-5 with TRBJ2-2; tentative D call: TRBD1 (7 bases). Trimming removed 1 base from V and 1 base from J, with 10 bases in between. Looked up from germline, CDR1 is LGHNT and CDR2 is FRNRAP. The CDR3 contains 16 residues. Here the CDR3 DNA reads TGTGCTAGTGGTTTGGGACAGGGACTGAACACCGGGGAGCTGTTTTTT. Encoded protein: CASGLGQGLNTGELFF.

The chain employs TRBV7-2 and TRBJ1-1; D not resolved. Per the germline V gene, CDR1 is SGHTA and CDR2 is FQGNSA. The CDR3 contains 14 residues. The ends were cut back, 2 bases at V and 8 bases at J, with 15 bases in the middle. CDR3 nucleotide sequence: TGTGCCAGCAGCTTAAGTGGTGGTGGTCGGGAAGCTTTCTTT. This gives the protein CASSLSGGGREAFF.

This clone is a singleton in its sample. V gene TRBV9 combines with J gene TRBJ2-3; TRBD1 matches at 7 bases. V dropped 4 bases and J dropped 1; count of bases not matched to a gene: 3. CDR1 is SGDLS and CDR2 is YYNGEE in the germline V gene. This CDR3 has 14 amino acids. The CDR3 bases are TGTGCCAGCAGCAACGGACAGGGCACAGATACGCAGTATTTT. Translation gives CASSNGQGTDTQYF.

The rearrangement joins TRBV18 to TRBJ2-7, with 9 bases that match TRBD1. V shed 2 bases, J shed 6 bases, and the junction held 5 bases outside the gene matches. Germline-derived CDR1 and CDR2 are KGHSH and LQKENI. The CDR3 has 14 amino acids. The CDR3 reads CASSPGGQGSEQYF. CDR3 in DNA: TGTGCCAGCTCACCAGGGGGACAGGGTAGCGAGCAGTACTTC.

The rearrangement links TRBV7-2 to TRBJ1-2, with D possibly being TRBD1 (6 bases). Per germline, CDR1 SGHTA and CDR2 FQGNSA. V was pared by 5 bases and J by 2 bases, with 21 bases between. CDR3 size: 17 residues. The CDR3, as DNA: TGTGCCAGCAGCCCCGTGCCAGGGGCGATTAGAAACTATGGCTACACCTTC. It encodes CASSPVPGAIRNYGYTF. Using reference TRBV7-2 and TRBJ1-2 for the parts outside the CDR3, the full variable domain is GAGVSQSPSNKVTEKGKDVELRCDPISGHTALYWYRQSLGQGLEFLIYFQGNSAPDKSGLPSDRFSAERTGGSVSTLTIQRTQQEDSAVYLCASSPVPGAIRNYGYTFGSGTRLTVV.

The chain employs TRBV28 and TRBJ1-4; 8 bases are shared with TRBD1. There are 15 residues in the CDR3. Per germline, CDR1 MDHEN and CDR2 SYDVKM. The trim removed 1 base at V and 5 bases at J, leaving 3 bases unmatched. CDR3 amino acids: CASSLLTGANEKLFF. The CDR3 DNA follows: TGTGCCAGCAGTTTATTGACAGGGGCGAATGAAAAACTGTTTTTT.

The chain links TRBV4-2 to TRBJ2-1; 9 bases match TRBD2. This CDR3 has 17 amino acids. Germline V gives CDR1 LGHNA, CDR2 YNFKEQ. The junction had 9 bases not matched to a gene; V was cut back by 3 bases and J by 3 bases. CDR3 nucleotides: TGTGCCAGCAGCCAGGTGTTGGGCGGGGGGGTCTACAATGAGCAGTTCTTC. Translating gives CASSQVLGGGVYNEQFF.

The chain recombines TRBV30 with TRBJ2-1; 8 bases agree with TRBD2. Germline loops: CDR1 GTSNPN, CDR2 SVGIG (reference sequence). V shed 3 bases and J 3 bases; nucleotides not matched to a gene: 10. The CDR3 is 16 amino acids. In DNA, the CDR3 is TGTGCCTGGAGGCCTGTTAGCGGGGTGAACTACAATGAGCAGTTCTTC. Amino acids: CAWRPVSGVNYNEQFF.

The chain carries TRBV10-3 and TRBJ1-1, with a tentative D call TRBD1 (6 bases). Per germline, CDR1 ENHRY and CDR2 SYGVKD. There are 13 residues in the CDR3. The germline V and J ends were trimmed by 6 bases and 1 base, with 9 bases remaining between them. This CDR3 is CAIRPDRNTEAFF. The CDR3 nucleotides are TGTGCCATCAGGCCGGACAGGAACACTGAAGCTTTCTTT.

V and J are TRBV5-1 and TRBJ2-5; possible D gene TRBD1, 5 bases. V was shortened by 2 bases and J by 2 bases, with 10 bases between the two germline ends. Germline V gene sequence: CDR1 SGHRS, CDR2 YFSETQ. CDR3 length: 14 amino acids. The CDR3 protein is CASSFGDRQETQYF. Written as DNA, the CDR3 is TGCGCCAGCAGCTTTGGAGACAGACAAGAGACCCAGTACTTC.

The rearrangement joins TRBV7-2 to TRBJ2-2; no clear D gene. The CDR3 has 15 residues. V was cut by 1 base and J by 6 bases, with 12 bases left in between. Germline CDR1 SGHTA, CDR2 FQGNSA. DNA of the CDR3: TGTGCCAGCAGCTTAGTTACCGGGTTGGCCGGGGAGCTGTTTTTT. Encoded protein: CASSLVTGLAGELFF. The variable domain in full, completed from reference TRBV7-2 and TRBJ2-2, reads GAGVSQSPSNKVTEKGKDVELRCDPISGHTALYWYRQSLGQGLEFLIYFQGNSAPDKSGLPSDRFSAERTGGSVSTLTIQRTQQEDSAVYLCASSLVTGLAGELFFGEGSRLTVL.

This sequence joins TRBV30 and TRBJ1-2; 9 nucleotides match TRBD1. This CDR3 is 11 amino acids long. J lost 5 bases, V lost 8 bases, and 3 bases had no gene match. CDR1 GTSNPN and CDR2 SVGIG come from the germline V gene (reference sequence). The CDR3 here is CARDRGYGYTF. CDR3 sequence (DNA): TGTGCCCGAGACAGGGGGTATGGCTACACCTTC.

The rearrangement joins TRBV28 to TRBJ1-5, with a tentative D call TRBD1 (6 bases). Germline V gene lookup returns CDR1 MDHEN and CDR2 SYDVKM. CDR3 size: 15 residues. V was shortened by 6 bases and J by 2 bases, with 14 bases between the two germline ends. The CDR3 coding sequence is TGTGCCAGCAGGCGACAGGTATTCGGCAATCAGCCCCAGCATTTT. It encodes CASRRQVFGNQPQHF.

The chain employs TRBV5-4 and TRBJ2-5; TRBD1 matches at 8 bases. Germline V CDR1 and CDR2: SGHNT, YYREEE (reference sequence). The V gene end was trimmed by 3 bases and the J gene end by 7 bases; junction bases not matched to a gene: 17. CDR3 length: 17 amino acids. As DNA, the CDR3 is TGTGCCAGCAGCTCGCCATCTCAGGGGGCGTTAAAGGTGACCCAGTACTTC. It codes for CASSSPSQGALKVTQYF.

The chain is built from TRBV11-1 and TRBJ1-3; D gene unclear. Trimming left V 1 base short and J 0 bases short, with 13 bases between. The CDR3 spans 17 residues. Germline V gives CDR1 SGHAT, CDR2 FQDESV (reference sequence). CDR3 sequence reads: CASSLGAFGSSGNTIYF. The CDR3 coding sequence is TGTGCCAGCAGCTTAGGCGCATTCGGGTCCTCTGGAAACACCATATATTTT.

The CDR3 region has the DNA TGTGCCAGTGCCACTCAGGAGGGCTACGAGCAGTACTTC. This translates into CASATQEGYEQYF. V usage is TRBV6-1 and J usage is TRBJ2-7; the D gene is possibly TRBD2 (6 bases). The CDR3 is 13 residues long. Germline V gene lookup returns CDR1 MNHNS and CDR2 SASEGT. V gave up 9 bases and J gave up 3 bases, with 15 bases separating them.

The J gene is TRBJ2-1, the V gene TRBV7-9, with 7 bases lining up with TRBD1. The germline V gene has CDR1 SEHNR and CDR2 FQNEAQ (reference sequence). The V segment lost 2 bases and the J segment 8 bases; nucleotides outside the gene matches: 9. The CDR3 totals 15 residues. DNA for the CDR3: TGTGCCAGCAGCTTACCAGAACAGGGGCAGGATGAGCAGTTCTTC. This gives the protein CASSLPEQGQDEQFF.

The V gene is TRBV2, the J gene TRBJ1-5; 8 bases are shared with TRBD1. Trimming removed 6 bases from V and 0 bases from J; junction bases left unmatched: 10. The V gene's germline CDR1 is SNHLY and CDR2 FYNNEI. The CDR3 covers 17 residues. The chain's CDR3 is CASRGTGSDFSNQPQHF. CDR3 sequence (DNA): TGTGCCAGCAGGGGGACAGGTTCCGACTTTAGCAATCAGCCCCAGCATTTT.

The rearrangement links TRBV10-2 to TRBJ2-1, with 14 bases fitting TRBD2. The CDR3 runs to 18 residues. Germline trimming cut 0 bases from V and 9 bases from J; bases unmatched to any gene: 10. Germline-derived CDR1 and CDR2 are WSHSY and SAAADI. The CDR3 loop is CASSESLGTSGRMVEQFF. For the CDR3, the DNA is TGCGCCAGCAGTGAGTCGTTGGGGACTAGCGGGAGAATGGTTGAGCAGTTCTTC.

The genes are TRBV19 and TRBJ2-4, with D perhaps TRBD1 (8 bases). The CDR3 is 13 amino acids. The V end was cut by 5 bases, the J end by 11 bases, with 16 bases between. The germline CDR1 and CDR2 sequences are LNHDA and SQIVND (reference sequence). The DNA for the CDR3 is TGTGCCAGTAGTCTCGGACAGGGAGGGTTTCAGTACTTC. As protein: CASSLGQGGFQYF. The variable domain in full, with the rest retrieved from reference TRBV19 and TRBJ2-4, is DGGITQSPKYLFRKEGQNVTLSCEQNLNHDAMYWYRQDPGQGLRLIYYSQIVNDFQKGDIAEGYSVSREKKESFPLTVTSAQKNPTAFYLCASSLGQGGFQYFGAGTRLSVL.

The chain is built from TRBV5-1 and TRBJ2-3; 7 bases are shared with TRBD2. Trimming at V came to 2 bases and at J to 4 bases, leaving 4 bases not matched to a gene. CDR1 is SGHRS and CDR2 is YFSETQ in the germline V gene. The CDR3 has 14 amino acids. The CDR3 protein is CASSFGGRADTQYF. The CDR3 nucleotides read TGCGCCAGCAGCTTCGGGGGGAGGGCAGATACGCAGTATTTT.

V gene TRBV9 combines with J gene TRBJ2-3, with a tentative D call TRBD2 (6 bases). The V end lost 4 bases, the J end lost 2 bases, and 11 bases lay between the germline ends. This CDR3 is 14 amino acids long. The germline CDR1 and CDR2 sequences are SGDLS and YYNGEE. CDR3 DNA sequence: TGTGCCAGCAGCCTCCGACTAGACACAGATACGCAGTATTTT. Translated, it gives CASSLRLDTDTQYF.

In the case of this clone: Other nucleotide sequences in the sample specify the same CDR3. The chain recombines TRBV7-2 with TRBJ2-7; D is perhaps TRBD2 (6 bases). Germline V gene lookup returns CDR1 SGHTA and CDR2 FQGNSA. CDR3 length: 15 residues. Deletions cut 1 base from V and 1 base from J, with 11 bases between. The CDR3 DNA sequence: TGTGCCAGCAGCTTAGGCGGGGCGCTTTCCTACGAGCAGTACTTC. Its protein is CASSLGGALSYEQYF.

The chain links TRBV9 to TRBJ2-2; D uncertain. The CDR3 runs 17 residues. The germline V gene encodes CDR1 SGDLS and CDR2 YYNGEE. Deletions cut 0 bases from V and 1 base from J, with 13 bases between. CDR3 amino acids: CASSVGIQLLNTGELFF. As DNA, the CDR3 is TGTGCCAGCAGCGTAGGCATCCAACTCTTGAACACCGGGGAGCTGTTTTTT.

This clone has more than one count but fewer than ten. J is TRBJ2-3 and V is TRBV10-3; weak D call: TRBD2 (5 bases). This CDR3 has 15 residues. Per the germline V gene, CDR1 is ENHRY and CDR2 is SYGVKD. Trimming removed 0 bases from V and 4 bases from J, with 11 bases in between. The CDR3 DNA is TGTGCCATCAGTGAGTCGAGTCTGGGAGCAGATACGCAGTATTTT. Protein sequence: CAISESSLGADTQYF.

The CDR3 region is CASSLGLAGALETQYF. CDR3 sequence (DNA): TGCGCCAGCAGCTTGGGACTAGCGGGAGCTCTAGAGACCCAGTACTTC. The gene calls are TRBV5-1 and TRBJ2-5; TRBD2 matches at 12 bases. Looked up from germline, CDR1 is SGHRS and CDR2 is YFSETQ. V shed 0 bases and J 4 bases; nucleotides not matched to a gene: 4. The CDR3 is 16 residues long.

This clone showed up just once. The chain employs TRBV5-1 and TRBJ2-1, with 8 bases lining up with TRBD2. Per germline, CDR1 SGHRS and CDR2 YFSETQ. V lost 2 bases to trimming and J lost 5 bases; unmatched junction nucleotides: 3. The CDR3 extends over 14 amino acids. As DNA, the CDR3 is TGCGCCAGCAGCTTCGGGGGGGCCGACAATGAGCAGTTCTTC. Amino acids: CASSFGGADNEQFF. The variable domain in full, with the rest retrieved from reference TRBV5-1 and TRBJ2-1, is KAGVTQTPRYLIKTRGQQVTLSCSPISGHRSVSWYQQTPGQGLQFLFEYFSETQRNKGNFPGRFSGRQFSNSRSEMNVSTLELGDSALYLCASSFGGADNEQFFGPGTRLTVL.